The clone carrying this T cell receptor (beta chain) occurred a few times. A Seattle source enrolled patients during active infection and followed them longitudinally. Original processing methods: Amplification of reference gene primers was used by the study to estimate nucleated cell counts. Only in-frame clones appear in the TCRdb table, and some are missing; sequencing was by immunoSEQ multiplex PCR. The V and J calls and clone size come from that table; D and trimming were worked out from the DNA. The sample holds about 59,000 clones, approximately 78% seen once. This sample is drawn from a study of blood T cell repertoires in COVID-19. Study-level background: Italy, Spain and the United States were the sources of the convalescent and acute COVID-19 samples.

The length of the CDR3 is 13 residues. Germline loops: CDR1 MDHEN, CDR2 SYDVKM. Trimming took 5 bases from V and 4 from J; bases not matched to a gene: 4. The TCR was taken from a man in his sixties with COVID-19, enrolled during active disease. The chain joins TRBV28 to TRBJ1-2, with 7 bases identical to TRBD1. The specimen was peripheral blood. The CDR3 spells CASSPTGAYGYTF. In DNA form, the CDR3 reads TGTGCCAGCAGTCCAACAGGGGCCTATGGCTACACCTTC.